The T cell receptor beta chain under discussion was sequenced for a study of blood T cell repertoires in COVID-19. Study background: The United States, Italy and Spain were the sources of the acute and convalescent COVID-19 samples.

Some clones are missing from TCRdb's copy, which holds only in-frame ones; the method was immunoSEQ multiplex PCR. Here the sample spans 190,000 or so clones, roughly 78% being singletons. Germline CDR1 and CDR2: MDHEN and SYDVKM. With V trimmed by 2 bases and J by 6 bases, 9 bases remained unmatched. The CDR3 is made up of 16 amino acids. Specimen: peripheral blood. This clonotype was sampled from a woman of 80 years or more with active or convalescent COVID-19. This rearrangement joins TRBV28 to TRBJ1-2, with 10 bases matching TRBD1. Here the CDR3 reads CASSLPLQGQGDGYTF. DNA of the CDR3: TGTGCCAGCAGTTTACCCCTCCAAGGACAGGGGGATGGCTACACCTTC.